Listed here is a single TCR beta chain. The antigen it recognizes is unknown. Base qualities are missing; no much larger clone stands one base away. This sample was included in a study of blood T cell repertoires in COVID-19 (dated by TCRdb to the early 2020s). Describing the broader study: Collaborator samples came from the United States, Italy and Spain and covered acute and convalescent phases of COVID-19. The prospective study material was composed of cDNA or gDNA derived from T cells, B-cell-depleted T cells, or PBMCs. Subjects who had been exposed to COVID-19, were actively infected with it, or had recovered from it provided the deeply sampled blood TCRbeta repertoires that made up the dataset. The repertoires were made available in a free public database intended to serve as a resource for research on the immune response to SARS-CoV-2. The samples were drawn from two sources: the first 160 participants of the ongoing ImmuneRACE study, and fewer than 1,500 subjects contributed by 6 global collaborators. Nearly every sample came with metadata listing a de-identified subject ID, COVID-19 status, age in years and sex. HLA class I and class II types, where available, came from metadata supplied by the sample provider rather than from assay-based typing.

CDR1 and CDR2 were assigned from the germline V gene as LGHNA and YSLEER. Trimming takes 0 bases off V and 5 bases off J; junction bases not matched to a gene: 4. The CDR3 contains 15 residues, cysteine and phenylalanine counted. The CDR3 DNA has 45 bases and is translated from base 1. The immunoSEQ Assay, a bias-controlled multiplex PCR, was used to amplify TCRbeta CDR3 regions from genomic DNA. Per the original workflow: The number of nucleated cells in each sample was estimated by amplification of reference gene primers within the assay. Sequence reads were collapsed and filtered to measure the absolute abundance of every unique TCRbeta CDR3 rearrangement. For each sample, productive Simpson clonality was calculated as the square root of Simpson's diversity index across productive rearrangements. The clones in this table, taken by TCRdb from immuneACCESS, are in-frame only. Not every clone is retained; where verified, under half of the shortfall comes from an unresolved V gene, and the cause of the rest is unknown. The V and J calls and clone size are taken from that table; D and trimming were inferred from the DNA. The sample includes tens of thousands of clones, with around 84% observed a single time. The ten largest clones add up to roughly 8.2% of the sample.

Each collaborating institution followed its own protocols to collect whole blood in K2EDTA tubes. For TCRbeta analysis, collaborators shipped samples as frozen whole blood, isolated PBMCs, or DNA extracted from either of those sample types. What the authors observed across the whole study: Clinical and demographic metadata were provided uncurated, with the amount varying by source and participant.

The rearranged chain carries TRBV4-3 and TRBJ2-1; 7 central bases correspond to TRBD2. The TCR originated in a human donor in a cohort sampled during active COVID-19. Source material: peripheral blood. Here is the DNA: TGCGCCAGCAGCCAAGATCGACTAGCTGACAATGAGCAGTTCTTC. Its protein reads: CASSQDRLADNEQFF.